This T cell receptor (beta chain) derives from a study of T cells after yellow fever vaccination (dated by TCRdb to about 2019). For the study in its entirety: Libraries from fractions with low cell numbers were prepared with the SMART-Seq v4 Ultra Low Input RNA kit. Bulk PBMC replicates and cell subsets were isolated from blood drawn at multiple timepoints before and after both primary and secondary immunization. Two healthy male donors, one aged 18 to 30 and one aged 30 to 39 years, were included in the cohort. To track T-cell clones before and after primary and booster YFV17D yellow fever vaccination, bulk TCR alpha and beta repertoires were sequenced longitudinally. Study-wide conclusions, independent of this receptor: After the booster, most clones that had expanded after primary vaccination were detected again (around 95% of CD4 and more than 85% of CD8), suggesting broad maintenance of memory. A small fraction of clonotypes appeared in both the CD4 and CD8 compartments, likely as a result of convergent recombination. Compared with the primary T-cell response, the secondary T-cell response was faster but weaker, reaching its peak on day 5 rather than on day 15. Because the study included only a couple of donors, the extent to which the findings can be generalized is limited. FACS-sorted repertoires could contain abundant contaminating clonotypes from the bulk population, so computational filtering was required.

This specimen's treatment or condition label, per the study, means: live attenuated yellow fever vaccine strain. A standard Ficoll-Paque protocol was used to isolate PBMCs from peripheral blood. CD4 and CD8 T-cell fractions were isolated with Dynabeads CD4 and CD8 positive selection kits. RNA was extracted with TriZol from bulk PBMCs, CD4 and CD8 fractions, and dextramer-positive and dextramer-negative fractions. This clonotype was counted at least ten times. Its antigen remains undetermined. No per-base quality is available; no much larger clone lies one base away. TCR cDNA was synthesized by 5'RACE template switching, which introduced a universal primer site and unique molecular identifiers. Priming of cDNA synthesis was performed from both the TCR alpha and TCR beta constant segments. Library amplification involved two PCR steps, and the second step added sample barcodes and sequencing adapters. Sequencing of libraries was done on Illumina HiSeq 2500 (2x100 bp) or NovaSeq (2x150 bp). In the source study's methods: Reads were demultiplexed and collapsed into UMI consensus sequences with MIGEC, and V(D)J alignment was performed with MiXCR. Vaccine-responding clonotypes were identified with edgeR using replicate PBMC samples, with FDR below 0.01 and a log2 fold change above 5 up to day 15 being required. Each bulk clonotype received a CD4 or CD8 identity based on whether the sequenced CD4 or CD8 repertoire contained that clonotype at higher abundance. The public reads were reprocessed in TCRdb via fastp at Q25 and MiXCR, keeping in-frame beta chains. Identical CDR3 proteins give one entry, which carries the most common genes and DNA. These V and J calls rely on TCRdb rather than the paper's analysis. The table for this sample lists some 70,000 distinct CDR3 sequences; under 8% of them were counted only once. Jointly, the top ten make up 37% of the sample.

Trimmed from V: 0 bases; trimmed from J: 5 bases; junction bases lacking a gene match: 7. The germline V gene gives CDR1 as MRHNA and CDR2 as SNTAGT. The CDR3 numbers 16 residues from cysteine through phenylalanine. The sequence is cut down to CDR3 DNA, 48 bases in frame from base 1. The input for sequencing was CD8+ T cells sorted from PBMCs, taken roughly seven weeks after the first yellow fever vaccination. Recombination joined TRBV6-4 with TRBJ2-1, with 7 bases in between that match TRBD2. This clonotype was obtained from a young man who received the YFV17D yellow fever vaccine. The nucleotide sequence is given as TGTGCCAGCAGTGACTCCGCTGGCGGGGGAAACAATGAGCAGTTCTTC. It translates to CASSDSAGGGNNEQFF.